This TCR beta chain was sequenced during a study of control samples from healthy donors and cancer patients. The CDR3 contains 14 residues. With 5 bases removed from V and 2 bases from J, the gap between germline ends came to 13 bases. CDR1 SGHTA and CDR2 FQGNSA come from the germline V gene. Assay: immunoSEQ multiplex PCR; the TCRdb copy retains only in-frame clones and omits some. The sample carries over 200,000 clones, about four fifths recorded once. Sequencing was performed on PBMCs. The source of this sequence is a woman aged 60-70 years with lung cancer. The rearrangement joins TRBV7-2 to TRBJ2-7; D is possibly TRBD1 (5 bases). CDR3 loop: CASSPRTPTYEQYF. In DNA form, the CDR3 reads TGTGCCAGCAGCCCGCGGACACCGACCTACGAGCAGTACTTC. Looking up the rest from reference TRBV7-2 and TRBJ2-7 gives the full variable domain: GAGVSQSPSNKVTEKGKDVELRCDPISGHTALYWYRQSLGQGLEFLIYFQGNSAPDKSGLPSDRFSAERTGGSVSTLTIQRTQQEDSAVYLCASSPRTPTYEQYFGPGTRLTVT.